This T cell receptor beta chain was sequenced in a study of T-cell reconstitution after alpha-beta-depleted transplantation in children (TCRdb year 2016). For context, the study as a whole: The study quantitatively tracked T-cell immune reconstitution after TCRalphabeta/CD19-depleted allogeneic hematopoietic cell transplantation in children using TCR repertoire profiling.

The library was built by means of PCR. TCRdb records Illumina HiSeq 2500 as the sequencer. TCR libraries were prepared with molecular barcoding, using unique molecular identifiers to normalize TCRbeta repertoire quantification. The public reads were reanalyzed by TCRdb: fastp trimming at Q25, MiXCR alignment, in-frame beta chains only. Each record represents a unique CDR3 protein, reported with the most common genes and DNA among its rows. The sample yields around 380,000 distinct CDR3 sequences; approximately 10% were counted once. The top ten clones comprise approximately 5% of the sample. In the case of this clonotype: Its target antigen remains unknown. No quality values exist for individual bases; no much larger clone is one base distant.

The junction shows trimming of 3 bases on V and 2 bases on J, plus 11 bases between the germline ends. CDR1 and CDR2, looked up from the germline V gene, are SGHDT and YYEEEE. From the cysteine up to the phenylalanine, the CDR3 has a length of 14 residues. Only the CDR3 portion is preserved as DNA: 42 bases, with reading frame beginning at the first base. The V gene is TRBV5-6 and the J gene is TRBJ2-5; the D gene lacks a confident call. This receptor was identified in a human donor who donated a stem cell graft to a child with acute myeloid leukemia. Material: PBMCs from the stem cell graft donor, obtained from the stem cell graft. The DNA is TGTGCCAGCAGCTCAACCGGCGTTCAAGAGACCCAGTACTTC. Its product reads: CASSSTGVQETQYF.